These 30 T cell receptor beta chains originate from one sample sequenced in a study of monozygotic twins with inflammatory bowel disease. TCRdb reanalyzed the 5' RACE reads and collapses them to one entry per CDR3 protein, without DNA. This sample contains 150,000 to 200,000 distinct CDR3 sequences. The sequenced sample consisted of blood. The source is a human donor with ulcerative colitis or Crohn's disease, or a healthy co-twin of an affected twin (not recorded which).

The CDR3 loop reads CASSYSGGPNEKLFF. V gene TRBV6-5 combines with J gene TRBJ1-4; TCRdb returns TRBD1, unconfirmable since there is no DNA. The V gene's germline CDR1 is MNHEY and CDR2 SVGAGI. This CDR3 spans 15 amino acids.

The chain carries TRBV5-1 and TRBJ2-7; TCRdb indicates TRBD1, and absent DNA this call remains unverified. Per the germline V gene, CDR1 is SGHRS and CDR2 is YFSETQ. The CDR3 consists of 12 residues. CDR3 region: CASRYDRGEQYF.

The rearrangement links TRBV5-4 to TRBJ2-2; absent DNA, TCRdb's TRBD1 call cannot be checked. The CDR3 runs to 16 residues. Germline V gives CDR1 SGHNT, CDR2 YYREEE (reference sequence). This CDR3 reads CASSLKGRVNTGELFF. The full variable domain, in which reference TRBV5-4 and TRBJ2-2 provide the parts outside the CDR3, is ETGVTQSPTHLIKTRGQQVTLRCSSQSGHNTVSWYQQALGQGPQFIFQYYREEENGRGNFPPRFSGLQFPNYSSELNVNALELDDSALYLCASSLKGRVNTGELFFGEGSRLTVL.

CDR3 loop: CASRPWGATPGSSYNEQFF. The chain joins TRBV28 to TRBJ2-1; without DNA, the TCRdb call of TRBD1 cannot be checked. Germline V gene data show CDR1 as MDHEN and CDR2 as SYDVKM. This CDR3 is built from 19 residues.

The chain combines TRBV7-2 with TRBJ2-7; TCRdb proposes TRBD1, but this gene call is untestable without DNA. Germline loops: CDR1 SGHTA, CDR2 FQGNSA. This CDR3 comprises 15 residues. The CDR3 sequence is CASSLRTGGRYEQYF.

The chain combines TRBV11-2 with TRBJ2-1; TCRdb selects TRBD1, and the lack of DNA leaves this call unchecked. This CDR3 spans 16 amino acids. Per germline, CDR1 SGHAT and CDR2 FQNNGV. CDR3 amino acids: CASSLLRTGSYNEQFF.

The chain carries TRBV20-1 and TRBJ1-1. CDR3 length: 17 amino acids. CDR1 and CDR2 from the germline V gene are DFQATT and SNEGSKA (reference sequence). CDR3 region: CSAYRPQRSAMNTEAFF.

The rearrangement uses TRBV4-2 and TRBJ1-5; no DNA is available, so the TRBD1 call from TCRdb remains unchecked. Germline loops: CDR1 LGHNA, CDR2 YNFKEQ. The length of the CDR3 is 16 residues. The CDR3 spells CASSPTGGENNQPQHF.

The chain combines TRBV20-1 with TRBJ2-1; the TCRdb D gene call, TRBD1, has no DNA to confirm it. CDR1 and CDR2 (germline): DFQATT, SNEGSKA (reference sequence). The CDR3 is 15 residues long. The chain's CDR3 is CSASSRGRVRNEQFF.

This chain links TRBV7-2 with TRBJ2-7. Looked up from germline, CDR1 is SGHTA and CDR2 is FQGNSA. There are 14 residues in the CDR3. CDR3 protein: CASSFGRVDYEQYF.

V usage is TRBV7-9 and J usage is TRBJ2-5; TCRdb's D call of TRBD1 is untestable without DNA. The CDR3 length is 15 residues. Germline values: CDR1 SEHNR, CDR2 FQNEAQ (reference sequence). Here the CDR3 reads CASSPTGAVQETQYF.

The chain carries TRBV19 and TRBJ2-1; as DNA is missing, the TRBD2 call by TCRdb cannot be tested. CDR1 and CDR2 from the germline V gene are LNHDA and SQIVND (reference sequence). The CDR3 is 17 residues long. CDR3 protein: CASSLFAGRASGNEQFF.

The chain links TRBV3-1 to TRBJ2-7; TCRdb outputs TRBD1, but without DNA this stays unchecked. The CDR3 consists of 17 residues. Germline loops: CDR1 LGHDT, CDR2 YNNKEL (reference sequence). Here the CDR3 reads CASSQGSAGGSTYEQYF.

CDR3 protein: CASSQAEGLIYEQYF. V usage is TRBV4-1 and J usage is TRBJ2-7; the D gene TCRdb calls, TRBD1, cannot be checked with no DNA. Germline V gene sequence: CDR1 MGHRA, CDR2 YSYEKL. This CDR3 is 15 amino acids long.

The chain recombines TRBV7-9 with TRBJ2-1. The CDR3 has 13 residues. CDR1 and CDR2 from the germline V gene are SEHNR and FQNEAQ (reference sequence). The CDR3 loop is CASSLASYNEQFF.

The chain links TRBV7-2 to TRBJ1-4; TCRdb's assignment of TRBD1 cannot be checked, as there is no DNA. The CDR3 runs 15 residues. In germline, CDR1 is SGHTA, CDR2 FQGNSA. The CDR3: CASSYDRGLGEKLFF.

The chain combines TRBV5-1 with TRBJ1-2; lacking DNA, the TRBD1 call made by TCRdb goes unchecked. There are 14 residues in the CDR3. Germline V gene data show CDR1 as SGHRS and CDR2 as YFSETQ. The CDR3 spells CASSYGQGDYGYTF.

This sequence joins TRBV12-5 and TRBJ2-5; TCRdb calls TRBD2, which cannot be checked without DNA. Germline loops: CDR1 LGHNT, CDR2 FRNRAP. The length of the CDR3 is 14 residues. CDR3: CASGPGLAWETQYF.

The chain recombines TRBV5-1 with TRBJ1-2; TCRdb names TRBD1, which stays unverified in the absence of DNA. The CDR3 has 14 amino acids. CDR1 is SGHRS and CDR2 is YFSETQ in the germline V gene. The CDR3 region is CASSPTGMDYGYTF.

This chain connects TRBV12-3 or TRBV12-4 to TRBJ2-1; TCRdb reports TRBD1, a call that lacks DNA to check it against. The CDR3 runs to 15 residues. This chain's CDR3 is CASSLLNGPMGEQFF.

The gene calls are TRBV19 and TRBJ1-5. The CDR3 loop spans 17 amino acids. Germline CDR1 reads LNHDA; CDR2 reads SQIVND (reference sequence). The CDR3 reads CASSMGIRQPNNQPQHF.

The chain is built from TRBV14 and TRBJ1-3; TCRdb calls TRBD1, which cannot be checked without DNA. This CDR3 region has 17 residues. Germline CDR1 SGHDN, CDR2 FVKESK. The CDR3 reads CASSLKWGHDSGNTIYF. Complete variable domain (other parts from reference TRBV14 and TRBJ1-3): EAGVTQFPSHSVIEKGQTVTLRCDPISGHDNLYWYRRVMGKEIKFLLHFVKESKQDESGMPNNRFLAERTGGTYSTLKVQPAELEDSGVYFCASSLKWGHDSGNTIYFGEGSWLTVV.

CDR3 residues: CASSPLLGTGASNQPQHF. This chain connects TRBV28 to TRBJ1-5; the TCRdb call, TRBD1, lacks DNA for checking. The length of the CDR3 is 18 residues. CDR1 MDHEN and CDR2 SYDVKM come from the germline V gene.

The chain combines TRBV13 with TRBJ2-2. Germline loops: CDR1 PRHDT, CDR2 FYEKMQ (reference sequence). The CDR3 is 13 residues long. CDR3 region: CASSFHEAGDLFF.

The chain has TRBV7-3 and TRBJ2-1. This CDR3 spans 15 amino acids. Germline V lookup: CDR1 SGHTA, CDR2 FQGTGA. CDR3 sequence reads: CASSLMADSGYEQFF.

This CDR3 is CASSQVPLSDTQYF. V is TRBV4-1 and J is TRBJ2-3; with no DNA, the TCRdb D assignment of TRBD1 cannot be verified. CDR1 and CDR2 from the germline V gene are MGHRA and YSYEKL. CDR3 size: 14 residues.

The chain combines TRBV5-1 with TRBJ2-7; without DNA, the TCRdb call of TRBD2 cannot be checked. This CDR3 is 17 amino acids long. CDR1 is SGHRS and CDR2 is YFSETQ in the germline V gene. The CDR3 spells CASSVGTSGRAFYEQYF.

This chain links TRBV5-4 with TRBJ1-2. Germline-derived CDR1 and CDR2 are SGHNT and YYREEE (reference sequence). This CDR3 is built from 13 residues. CDR3: CASSPSRDYGYTF.

The rearrangement joins TRBV28 to TRBJ2-7; the TCRdb D gene call, TRBD2, has no DNA to confirm it. In germline, CDR1 is MDHEN, CDR2 SYDVKM. The CDR3 loop spans 14 amino acids. The CDR3 reads CASSTTGGGYEQYF.

The chain links TRBV28 to TRBJ2-2; TCRdb indicates TRBD1, and absent DNA this call remains unverified. CDR3 length: 15 residues. The germline V gene has CDR1 MDHEN and CDR2 SYDVKM. The CDR3 loop is CASSLVGTGTGELFF.